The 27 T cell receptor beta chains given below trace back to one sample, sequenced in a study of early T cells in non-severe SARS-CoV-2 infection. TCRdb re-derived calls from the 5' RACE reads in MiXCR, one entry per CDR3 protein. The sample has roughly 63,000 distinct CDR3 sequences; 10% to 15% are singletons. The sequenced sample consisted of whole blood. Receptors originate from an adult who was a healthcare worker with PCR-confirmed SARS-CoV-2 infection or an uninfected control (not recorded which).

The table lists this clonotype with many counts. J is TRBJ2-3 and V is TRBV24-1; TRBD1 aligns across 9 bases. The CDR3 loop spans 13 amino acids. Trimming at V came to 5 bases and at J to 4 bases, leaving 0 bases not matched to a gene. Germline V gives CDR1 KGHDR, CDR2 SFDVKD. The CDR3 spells CATSGQGADTQYF. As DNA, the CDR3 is TGTGCCACCAGTGGACAGGGGGCAGATACGCAGTATTTT.

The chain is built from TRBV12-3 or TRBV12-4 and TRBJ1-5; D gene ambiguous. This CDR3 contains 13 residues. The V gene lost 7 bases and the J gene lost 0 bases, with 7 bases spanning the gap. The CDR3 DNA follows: TGTGCCAGCATGTGGAATAGCAATCAGCCCCAGCATTTT. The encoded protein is CASMWNSNQPQHF.

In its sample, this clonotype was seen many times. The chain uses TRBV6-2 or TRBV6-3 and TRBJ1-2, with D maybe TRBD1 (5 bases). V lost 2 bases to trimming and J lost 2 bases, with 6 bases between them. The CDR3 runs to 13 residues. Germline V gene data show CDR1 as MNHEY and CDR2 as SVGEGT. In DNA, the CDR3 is TGTGCCAGCAGTTACGACAGCAACTATGGCTACACCTTC. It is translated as CASSYDSNYGYTF.

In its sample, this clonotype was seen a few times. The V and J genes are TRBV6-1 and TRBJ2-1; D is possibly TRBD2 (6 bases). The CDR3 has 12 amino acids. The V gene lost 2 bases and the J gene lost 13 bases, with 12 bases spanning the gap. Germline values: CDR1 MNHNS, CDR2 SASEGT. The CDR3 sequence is CASSELWGGQFF. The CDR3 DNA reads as TGTGCCAGCAGTGAACTGTGGGGAGGCCAGTTCTTC.

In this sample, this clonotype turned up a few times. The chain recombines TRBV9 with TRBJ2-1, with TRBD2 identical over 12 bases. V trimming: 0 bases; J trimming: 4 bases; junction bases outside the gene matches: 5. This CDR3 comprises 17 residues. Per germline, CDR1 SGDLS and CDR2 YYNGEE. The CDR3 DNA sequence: TGTGCCAGCAGCGTAGCTACTACTAGCGGGGGGTACAATGAGCAGTTCTTC. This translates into CASSVATTSGGYNEQFF.

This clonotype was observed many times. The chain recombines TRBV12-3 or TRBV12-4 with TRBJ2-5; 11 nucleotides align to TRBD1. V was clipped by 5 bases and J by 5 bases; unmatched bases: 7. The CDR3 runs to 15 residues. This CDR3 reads CASSIRTGGGETQYF. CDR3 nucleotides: TGTGCCAGCAGTATACGGACAGGGGGCGGTGAGACCCAGTACTTC.

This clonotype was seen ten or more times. CDR3 nucleotide sequence: TGTGCCACCAGTGACCCCGACGGAACCTACGAGCAGTACTTC. This translates into CATSDPDGTYEQYF. V and J are TRBV24-1 and TRBJ2-7; D unresolved. Per germline, CDR1 KGHDR and CDR2 SFDVKD. CDR3 length equals 14 residues. Trimming stripped 4 bases from V and 2 bases from J, with 11 bases between.

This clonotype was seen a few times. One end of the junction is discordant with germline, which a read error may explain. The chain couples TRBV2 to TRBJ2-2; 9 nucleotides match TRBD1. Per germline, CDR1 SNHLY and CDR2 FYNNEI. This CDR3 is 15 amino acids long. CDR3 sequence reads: CASSVGQGNAGELFF. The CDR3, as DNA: TGTGCCAGCAGTGTAGGACAGGGGAACGCCGGGGAGCTGTTTTTT.

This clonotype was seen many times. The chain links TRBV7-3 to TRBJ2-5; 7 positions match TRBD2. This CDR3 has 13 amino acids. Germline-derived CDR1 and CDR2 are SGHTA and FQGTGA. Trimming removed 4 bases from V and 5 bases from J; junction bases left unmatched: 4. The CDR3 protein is CASSSAGGETQYF. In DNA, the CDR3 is TGTGCCAGCAGCTCCGCCGGGGGGGAGACCCAGTACTTC.

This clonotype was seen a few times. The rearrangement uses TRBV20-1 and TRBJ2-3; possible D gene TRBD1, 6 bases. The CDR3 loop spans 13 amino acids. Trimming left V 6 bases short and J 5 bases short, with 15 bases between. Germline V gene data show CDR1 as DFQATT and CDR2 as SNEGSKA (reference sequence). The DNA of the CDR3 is TGCAGTGCCATACGAGGGGGTGTAGATACGCAGTATTTT. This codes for CSAIRGGVDTQYF.

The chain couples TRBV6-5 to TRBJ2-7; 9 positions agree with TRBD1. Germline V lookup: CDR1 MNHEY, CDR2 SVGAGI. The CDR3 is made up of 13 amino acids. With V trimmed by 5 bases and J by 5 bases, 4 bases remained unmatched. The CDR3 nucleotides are TGTGCCAGCAGTCGGGGACAGGGAAACGAGCAGTACTTC. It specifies CASSRGQGNEQYF.

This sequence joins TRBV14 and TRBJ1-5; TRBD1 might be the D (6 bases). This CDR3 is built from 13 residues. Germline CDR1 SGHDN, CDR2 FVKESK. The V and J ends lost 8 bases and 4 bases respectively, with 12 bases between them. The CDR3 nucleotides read TGTGCCAGCGATACCAGGGGAAATCAGCCCCAGCATTTT. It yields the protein CASDTRGNQPQHF.

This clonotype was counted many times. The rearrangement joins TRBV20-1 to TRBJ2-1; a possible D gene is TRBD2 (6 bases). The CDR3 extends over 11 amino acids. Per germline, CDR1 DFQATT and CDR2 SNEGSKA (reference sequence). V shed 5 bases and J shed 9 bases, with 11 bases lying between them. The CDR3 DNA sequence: TGCAGTGCTCCGGAGGGTCCTGAGCAGTTCTTC. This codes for CSAPEGPEQFF.

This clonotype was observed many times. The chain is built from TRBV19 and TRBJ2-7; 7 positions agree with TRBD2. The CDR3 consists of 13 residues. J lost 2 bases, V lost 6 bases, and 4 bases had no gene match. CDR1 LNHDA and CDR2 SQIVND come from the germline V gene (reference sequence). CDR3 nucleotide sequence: TGTGCCAGTAGACCCGGGGGGACCTACGAGCAGTACTTC. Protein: CASRPGGTYEQYF.

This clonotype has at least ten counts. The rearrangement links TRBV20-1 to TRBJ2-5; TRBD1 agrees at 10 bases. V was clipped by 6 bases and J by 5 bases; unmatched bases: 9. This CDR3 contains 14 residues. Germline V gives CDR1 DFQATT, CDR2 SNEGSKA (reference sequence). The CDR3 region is CSAPTGGLPETQYF. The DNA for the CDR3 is TGCAGTGCGCCGACAGGGGGCCTTCCGGAGACCCAGTACTTC.

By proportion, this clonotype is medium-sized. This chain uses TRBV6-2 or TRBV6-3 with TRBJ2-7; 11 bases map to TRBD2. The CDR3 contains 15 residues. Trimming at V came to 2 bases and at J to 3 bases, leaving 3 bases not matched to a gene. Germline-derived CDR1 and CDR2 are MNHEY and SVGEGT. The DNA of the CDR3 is TGTGCCAGCAGTTACCAAACTAGCGGGGGCTACGAGCAGTACTTC. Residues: CASSYQTSGGYEQYF.

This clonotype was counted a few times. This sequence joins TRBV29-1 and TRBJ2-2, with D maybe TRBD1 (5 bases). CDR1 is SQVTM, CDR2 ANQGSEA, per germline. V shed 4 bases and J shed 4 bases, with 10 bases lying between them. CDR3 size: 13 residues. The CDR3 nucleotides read TGCAGCGTTGCCCAGGGTGGCACCGGGGAGCTGTTTTTT. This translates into CSVAQGGTGELFF.

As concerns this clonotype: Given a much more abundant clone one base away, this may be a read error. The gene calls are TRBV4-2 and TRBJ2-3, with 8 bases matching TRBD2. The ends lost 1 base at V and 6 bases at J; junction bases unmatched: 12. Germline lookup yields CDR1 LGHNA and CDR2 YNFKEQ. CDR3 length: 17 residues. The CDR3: CASSQGTTGGFGDTQYF. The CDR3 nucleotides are TGTGCCAGCAGCCAAGGGACGACGGGAGGGTTTGGCGATACGCAGTATTTT.

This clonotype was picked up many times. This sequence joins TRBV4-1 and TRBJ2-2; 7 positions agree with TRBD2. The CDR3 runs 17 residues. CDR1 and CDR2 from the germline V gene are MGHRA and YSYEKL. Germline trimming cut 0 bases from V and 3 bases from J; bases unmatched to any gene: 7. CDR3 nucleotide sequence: TGCGCCAGCAGCCAAGAGTCCAGCGGGGCGGACACCGGGGAGCTGTTTTTT. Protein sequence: CASSQESSGADTGELFF.

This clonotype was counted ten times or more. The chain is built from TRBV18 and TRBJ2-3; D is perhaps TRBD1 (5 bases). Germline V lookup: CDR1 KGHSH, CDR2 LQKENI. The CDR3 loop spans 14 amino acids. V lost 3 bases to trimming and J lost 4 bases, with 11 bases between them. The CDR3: CASSPGASSDTQYF. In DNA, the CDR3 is TGTGCCAGCTCACCTGGGGCTTCCTCAGATACGCAGTATTTT.

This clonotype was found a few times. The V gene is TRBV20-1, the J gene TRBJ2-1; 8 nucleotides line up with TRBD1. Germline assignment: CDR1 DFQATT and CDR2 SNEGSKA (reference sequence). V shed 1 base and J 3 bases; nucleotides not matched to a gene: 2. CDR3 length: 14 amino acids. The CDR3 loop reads CSARGTGGYNEQFF. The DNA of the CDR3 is TGCAGTGCTAGAGGAACAGGGGGCTACAATGAGCAGTTCTTC.

CDR3 nucleotide sequence: TGCAGCGGAGGCGGGGGGTCCACCACCGGGGAGCTGTTTTTT. This codes for CSGGGGSTTGELFF. This sequence joins TRBV29-1 and TRBJ2-2; 8 bases fit TRBD2. Germline CDR1 reads SQVTM; CDR2 reads ANQGSEA. The CDR3 runs to 14 residues. V shed 7 bases and J 4 bases; nucleotides not matched to a gene: 8.

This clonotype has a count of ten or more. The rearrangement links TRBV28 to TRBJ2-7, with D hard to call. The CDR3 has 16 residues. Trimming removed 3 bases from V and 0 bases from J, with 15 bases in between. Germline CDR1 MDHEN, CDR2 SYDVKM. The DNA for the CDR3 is TGTGCCAGCAGTTTGGTCGTGCTCCGGAGCTCCTACGAGCAGTACTTC. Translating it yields CASSLVVLRSSYEQYF.

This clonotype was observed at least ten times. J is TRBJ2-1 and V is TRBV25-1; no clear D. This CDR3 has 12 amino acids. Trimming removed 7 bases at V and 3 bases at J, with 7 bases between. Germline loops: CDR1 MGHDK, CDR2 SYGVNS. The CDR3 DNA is TGTGCCAGCATAATCAGCTACAATGAGCAGTTCTTC. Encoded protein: CASIISYNEQFF. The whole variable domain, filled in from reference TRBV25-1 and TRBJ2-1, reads EADIYQTPRYLVIGTGKKITLECSQTMGHDKMYWYQQDPGMELHLIHYSYGVNSTEKGDLSSESTVSRIRTEHFPLTLESARPSHTSQYLCASIISYNEQFFGPGTRLTVL.

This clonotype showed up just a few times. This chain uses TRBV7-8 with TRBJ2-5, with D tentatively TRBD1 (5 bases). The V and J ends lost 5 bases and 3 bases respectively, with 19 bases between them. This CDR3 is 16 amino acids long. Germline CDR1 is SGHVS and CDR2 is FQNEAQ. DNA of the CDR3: TGTGCCAGCAGCCTGCTTGGTAGGGGCTACGAAGAGACCCAGTACTTC. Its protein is CASSLLGRGYEETQYF.

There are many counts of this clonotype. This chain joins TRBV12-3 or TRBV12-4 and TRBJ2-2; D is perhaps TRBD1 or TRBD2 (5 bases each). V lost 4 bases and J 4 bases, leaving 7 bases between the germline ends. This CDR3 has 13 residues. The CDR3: CASSWDGTGELFF. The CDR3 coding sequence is TGTGCCAGCAGTTGGGACGGCACCGGGGAGCTGTTTTTT.

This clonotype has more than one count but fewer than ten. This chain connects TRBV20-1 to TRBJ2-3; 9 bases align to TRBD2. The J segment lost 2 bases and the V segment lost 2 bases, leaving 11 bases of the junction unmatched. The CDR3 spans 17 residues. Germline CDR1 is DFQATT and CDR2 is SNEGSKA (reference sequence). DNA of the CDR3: TGCAGTGCTAGAATCGTGTGGGAGCGGGGGGCCACAGATACGCAGTATTTT. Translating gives CSARIVWERGATDTQYF.